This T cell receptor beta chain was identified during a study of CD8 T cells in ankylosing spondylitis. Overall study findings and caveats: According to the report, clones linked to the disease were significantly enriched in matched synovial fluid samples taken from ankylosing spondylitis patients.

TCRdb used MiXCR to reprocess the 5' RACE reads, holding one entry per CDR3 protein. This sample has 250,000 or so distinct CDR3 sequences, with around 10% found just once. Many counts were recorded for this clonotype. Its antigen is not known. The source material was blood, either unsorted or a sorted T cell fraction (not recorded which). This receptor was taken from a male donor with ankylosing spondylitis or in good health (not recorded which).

The CDR3 nucleotides are TGTGCCAGCAGCCTTCAGGCAATCTCTGGGAATGAGCAGTTCTTC. Protein sequence: CASSLQAISGNEQFF. The V and J genes are TRBV12-3 or TRBV12-4 and TRBJ2-1, with D unresolved. The CDR3 sequence is 15 residues long. V was pared by 6 bases and J by 7 bases, with 19 bases between.